This passage covers 9 T cell receptor beta chains from one sample sequenced in a study of post-analysis software for immune sequencing data. Findings and caveats of the study: TRBV5-6, TRBV5-1 and TRBV20-1 belonged to a set of about five TRBV segments that were more frequent in patients than controls.

Antigen specificity for these receptors is unknown. Prepared libraries of TCR beta cDNA carried unique molecular identifiers. TCRdb re-called the PCR reads with MiXCR, one entry per CDR3 protein. The data hold roughly 800,000 distinct CDR3 sequences, with 25% to 30% observed a single time. Sequenced input: blood. These receptors originate from a girl aged 5-17 years with multiple sclerosis.

This clonotype was observed many times. The chain employs TRBV7-2 and TRBJ2-7; D call uncertain. Germline CDR1 reads SGHTA; CDR2 reads FQGNSA. V was pared by 1 base and J by 3 bases, with 7 bases between. There are 13 residues in the CDR3. CDR3 region: CASSLDVVYEQYF. Written as DNA, the CDR3 is TGTGCCAGCAGCTTAGACGTAGTCTACGAGCAGTACTTC.

V usage is TRBV6-1 and J usage is TRBJ2-7; D is perhaps TRBD1 (6 bases). V lost 5 bases and J lost 5, with 19 bases in between. Germline assignment: CDR1 MNHNS and CDR2 SASEGT. This CDR3 region has 15 residues. CDR3 coding DNA: TGTGCCAGCAGTTTTTACACCGGGACAATCGACGAGCAGTACTTC. Its translation: CASSFYTGTIDEQYF.

V is TRBV5-1 and J is TRBJ2-3; D is unresolved. Between the trimmed V and J ends, which lost 0 bases and 4 bases, there was a span of 6 bases. The germline gives CDR1 SGHRS, CDR2 YFSETQ. There are 13 residues in the CDR3. The DNA of the CDR3 is TGCGCCAGCAGCTTGGGGCAGTCAGATACGCAGTATTTT. Protein sequence: CASSLGQSDTQYF.

This clonotype has just a few counts. The chain joins TRBV20-1 to TRBJ1-6; 9 nucleotides line up with TRBD1. The V segment lost 6 bases and the J segment 10 bases; nucleotides outside the gene matches: 10. The CDR3 runs to 14 residues. Germline CDR1 and CDR2: DFQATT and SNEGSKA (reference sequence). CDR3 amino acids: CSADRDRVGSPLHF. CDR3 coding DNA: TGCAGTGCAGACCGGGACAGGGTGGGATCACCCCTCCACTTT.

Ten or more counts support this clonotype. The chain carries TRBV10-3 and TRBJ2-7; D possibly uses TRBD1 or TRBD2 (5 bases each). Between the trimmed V and J ends, which lost 3 bases and 7 bases, there was a span of 19 bases. The germline gives CDR1 ENHRY, CDR2 SYGVKD. The CDR3 has 15 amino acids. CDR3 loop: CAISEMGVLYGEQYF. CDR3 coding DNA: TGTGCCATCAGTGAAATGGGGGTCCTCTATGGGGAGCAGTACTTC.

This clonotype was recorded a few times. The gene calls are TRBV27 and TRBJ1-6; 7 bases line up with TRBD1. Losses at the gene ends were 5 bases for V and 9 bases for J; bases not matched to a gene: 10. The CDR3 is 15 residues long. Germline V CDR1 and CDR2: MNHEY, SMNVEV (reference sequence). The CDR3: CASSPQTGIGSPLHF. For the CDR3, the DNA is TGTGCCAGCAGTCCCCAGACAGGGATCGGTTCACCCCTCCACTTT.

This clonotype was seen a handful of times. V gene TRBV5-1 combines with J gene TRBJ2-1; no firm D call. Trimming took 0 bases from V and 5 from J, leaving 21 bases between them. CDR1 and CDR2 from the germline V gene are SGHRS and YFSETQ. The length of the CDR3 is 18 residues. The CDR3 DNA sequence: TGCGCCAGCAGCTTGGCGGTGTTGGCGCGTGAACATAACAATGAGCAGTTCTTC. Its translation: CASSLAVLAREHNNEQFF.

V gene TRBV29-1 combines with J gene TRBJ2-3, with 11 bases lining up with TRBD2. Germline trimming cut 3 bases from V and 6 bases from J; bases unmatched to any gene: 17. The CDR3 runs 18 residues. Germline lookup yields CDR1 SQVTM and CDR2 ANQGSEA. The CDR3 sequence: CSVEPMRKGLAEWDTQYF. CDR3 DNA sequence: TGCAGCGTTGAGCCGATGAGGAAGGGACTAGCGGAGTGGGATACGCAGTATTTT.

This clonotype was seen a few times. The chain employs TRBV20-1 and TRBJ2-1; 7 nucleotides align to TRBD2. This CDR3 has 15 amino acids. The germline CDR1 and CDR2 sequences are DFQATT and SNEGSKA (reference sequence). V lost 1 base, J lost 3 bases, and 6 bases stayed unmatched. The DNA of the CDR3 is TGCAGTGCTAGAGGTCTAGCGGAGCGCTACAATGAGCAGTTCTTC. This codes for CSARGLAERYNEQFF.